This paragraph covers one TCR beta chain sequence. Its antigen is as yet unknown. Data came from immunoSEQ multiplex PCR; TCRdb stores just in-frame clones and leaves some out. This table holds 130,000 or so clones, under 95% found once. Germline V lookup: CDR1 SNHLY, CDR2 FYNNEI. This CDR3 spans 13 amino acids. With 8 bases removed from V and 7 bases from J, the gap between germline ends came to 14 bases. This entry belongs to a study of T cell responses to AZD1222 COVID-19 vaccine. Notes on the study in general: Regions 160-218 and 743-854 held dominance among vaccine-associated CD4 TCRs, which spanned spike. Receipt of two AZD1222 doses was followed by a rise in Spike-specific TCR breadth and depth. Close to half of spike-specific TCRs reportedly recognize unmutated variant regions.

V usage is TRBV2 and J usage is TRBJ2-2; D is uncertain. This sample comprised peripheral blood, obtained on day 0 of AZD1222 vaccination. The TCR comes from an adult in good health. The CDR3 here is CASELVRGGELFF. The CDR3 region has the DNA TGTGCCAGCGAGCTAGTTCGTGGCGGGGAGCTGTTTTTT.